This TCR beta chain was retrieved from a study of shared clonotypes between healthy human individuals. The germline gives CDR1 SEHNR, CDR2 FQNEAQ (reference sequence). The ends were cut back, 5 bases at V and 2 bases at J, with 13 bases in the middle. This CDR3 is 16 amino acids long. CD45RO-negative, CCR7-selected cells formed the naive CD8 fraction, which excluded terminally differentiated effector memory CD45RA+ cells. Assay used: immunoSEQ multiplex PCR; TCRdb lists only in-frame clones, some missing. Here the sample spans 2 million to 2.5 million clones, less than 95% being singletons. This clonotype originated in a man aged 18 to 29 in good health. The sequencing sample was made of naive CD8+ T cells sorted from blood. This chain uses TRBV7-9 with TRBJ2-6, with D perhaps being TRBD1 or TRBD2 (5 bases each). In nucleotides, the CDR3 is TGTGCCAGCAGCGAAGAGGGGTCTCCTGGGGCCAACGTCCTGACTTTC. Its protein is CASSEEGSPGANVLTF.